A single sample gave rise to the 4 T cell receptor beta chains below, sequenced in a study of cytomegalovirus exposure and HLA in healthy donors. The PCR used 60 Vbeta and 13 Jbeta primers. Data came from immunoSEQ multiplex PCR; TCRdb stores just in-frame clones and leaves some out. This sample yields roughly 200,000 clones, of which 83% are seen a single time; roughly 1.7% belongs to the top ten. The material sequenced was PBMCs. Source of these receptors: a man aged 40-50 years in good health and CMV-seropositive.

This chain links TRBV28 with TRBJ2-2; perhaps TRBD2 as D (5 bases). This CDR3 is 13 amino acids long. From germline, CDR1 is MDHEN and CDR2 SYDVKM. V was clipped by 8 bases and J by 8 bases, with 15 bases between them. The CDR3 spells CASSGLLKGELFF. In DNA form, the CDR3 reads TGTGCCAGCTCCGGACTTCTAAAGGGGGAGCTGTTTTTT.

V and J are TRBV2 and TRBJ2-7; D call uncertain. The germline V gene has CDR1 SNHLY and CDR2 FYNNEI. Trimming removed 3 bases from V and 4 bases from J, with 7 bases in between. This CDR3 spans 12 amino acids. CDR3 sequence (DNA): TGTGCCAGCAGTGATGAGAGATACGAGCAGTACTTC. It is translated as CASSDERYEQYF.

The chain joins TRBV5-4 to TRBJ1-1, with TRBD1 matching over 8 bases. V shed 5 bases and J 2 bases; nucleotides not matched to a gene: 5. Germline CDR1 and CDR2: SGHNT and YYREEE (reference sequence). The CDR3 runs 14 residues. DNA of the CDR3: TGTGCCAGCAGACCTGGACAGGGAAACACTGAAGCTTTCTTT. Its protein is CASRPGQGNTEAFF.

The V call is TRBV7-8, the J call TRBJ2-5, with D possibly being TRBD1 (6 bases). Per germline, CDR1 SGHVS and CDR2 FQNEAQ. V lost 4 bases, J lost 2 bases, and 14 bases lay in between. CDR3 length: 15 residues. CDR3 nucleotides: TGTGCCAGCAGCTCCGGACAGACCCTTCAAGAGACCCAGTACTTC. It yields the protein CASSSGQTLQETQYF.